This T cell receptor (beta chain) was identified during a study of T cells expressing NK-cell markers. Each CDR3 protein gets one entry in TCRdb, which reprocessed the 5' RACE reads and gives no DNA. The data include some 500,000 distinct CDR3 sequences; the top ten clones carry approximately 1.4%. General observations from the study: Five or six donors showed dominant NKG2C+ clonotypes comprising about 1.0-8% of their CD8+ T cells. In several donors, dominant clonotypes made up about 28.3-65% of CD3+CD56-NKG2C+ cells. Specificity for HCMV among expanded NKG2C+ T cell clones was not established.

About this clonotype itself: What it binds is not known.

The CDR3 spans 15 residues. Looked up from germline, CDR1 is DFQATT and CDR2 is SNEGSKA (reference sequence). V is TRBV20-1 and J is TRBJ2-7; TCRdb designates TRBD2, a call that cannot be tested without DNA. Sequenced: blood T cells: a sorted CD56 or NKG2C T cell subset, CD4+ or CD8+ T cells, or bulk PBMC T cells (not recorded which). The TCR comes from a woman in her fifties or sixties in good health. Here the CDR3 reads CSASQTSLQPYEQYF.